This passage covers 30 T cell receptor beta chains from one sample sequenced in a study of blood T cell repertoires in COVID-19. Sequenced by immunoSEQ multiplex PCR; TCRdb stores in-frame clones only, minus some. The top ten clones hold around a sixth of a sample with some 100,000 clones, about 89% of them seen once. Sequencing was carried out using peripheral blood. These receptors all stem from a man aged 45-60 years with acute or convalescent COVID-19.

The chain carries TRBV2 and TRBJ1-6; D is unclear. V gave up 3 bases and J gave up 9 bases, with 15 bases separating them. This CDR3 contains 15 residues. The germline gives CDR1 SNHLY, CDR2 FYNNEI. The CDR3 coding sequence is TGTGCCAGCAGTGAGGCCAGGAGCGGCGGTTCACCCCTCCACTTT. Protein: CASSEARSGGSPLHF.

This clone appeared a single time. The J gene is TRBJ2-7, the V gene TRBV6-5; a possible D gene is TRBD1 (6 bases). The CDR3 is made up of 15 amino acids. CDR1 MNHEY and CDR2 SVGAGI come from the germline V gene. V shed 8 bases and J shed 7 bases, with 24 bases lying between them. DNA for the CDR3: TGTGCCAGCGGAACCGGGACATCTTTTGTTGGTGAGCAGTACTTC. Encoded protein: CASGTGTSFVGEQYF.

In this sample, this clone turned up once. This chain connects TRBV5-1 to TRBJ2-1; possibly TRBD2 for D (6 bases). Germline lookup yields CDR1 SGHRS and CDR2 YFSETQ. CDR3 length: 18 amino acids. The V end lost 3 bases, the J end lost 5 bases, and 24 bases lay between the germline ends. CDR3: CASSYGLNHGTENNEQFF. The CDR3 DNA follows: TGCGCCAGCAGCTATGGACTAAACCACGGGACGGAAAACAATGAGCAGTTCTTC.

The chain has TRBV9 and TRBJ1-6; 8 positions match TRBD1. Germline CDR1 SGDLS, CDR2 YYNGEE. The CDR3 is made up of 15 amino acids. The J segment lost 10 bases and the V segment lost 4 bases, leaving 10 bases of the junction unmatched. The DNA for the CDR3 is TGTGCCAGCAGCCCCGAGGACAGGGCCTTGTCACCCCTCCACTTT. Amino acid sequence: CASSPEDRALSPLHF. Full variable domain (rest looked up from reference TRBV9 and TRBJ1-6): DSGVTQTPKHLITATGQRVTLRCSPRSGDLSVYWYQQSLDQGLQFLIQYYNGEERAKGNILERFSAQQFPDLHSELNLSSLELGDSALYFCASSPEDRALSPLHFGNGTRLTVT.

For this clone: Compared with germline, one end of the junction differs, possibly owing to a read error. This chain uses TRBV6-2 or TRBV6-3 with TRBJ1-5; 8 nucleotides match TRBD1. Germline assignment: CDR1 MNHEY and CDR2 SVGEGT. There are 17 residues in the CDR3. The CDR3 DNA reads as TGTGCCAGCAGTTTTCGTCGGCAGGGGGCTAGCAATCGGCCCCAGCATTTT. Translation: CASSFRRQGASNRPQHF.

The rearrangement links TRBV27 to TRBJ2-1; 12 nucleotides align to TRBD2. This CDR3 is built from 18 residues. Per germline, CDR1 MNHEY and CDR2 SMNVEV (reference sequence). The ends lost 5 bases at V and 0 bases at J; junction bases unmatched: 8. This CDR3 reads CASSPGTSGLSSYNEQFF. The DNA of the CDR3 is TGTGCCAGCAGTCCCGGGACTAGCGGGCTGAGCTCCTACAATGAGCAGTTCTTC.

The chain is built from TRBV18 and TRBJ1-3, with 8 positions matching TRBD1. CDR3 size: 17 residues. CDR1 KGHSH and CDR2 LQKENI come from the germline V gene. J lost 0 bases, V lost 2 bases, and 6 bases had no gene match. The CDR3 region has the DNA TGTGCCAGCTCACCAACCGGGACAGGCCCCTCTGGAAACACCATATATTTT. It codes for CASSPTGTGPSGNTIYF.

The chain recombines TRBV28 with TRBJ2-2; no clear D. The CDR3 runs to 12 residues. Germline assignment: CDR1 MDHEN and CDR2 SYDVKM. V lost 9 bases to trimming and J lost 0 bases, with 5 bases between them. The chain's CDR3 is CASQSNTGELFF. The CDR3 bases are TGTGCCAGTCAGTCGAACACCGGGGAGCTGTTTTTT. The entire variable domain, with the rest obtained from reference TRBV28 and TRBJ2-2, is as follows: DVKVTQSSRYLVKRTGEKVFLECVQDMDHENMFWYRQDPGLGLRLIYFSYDVKMKEKGDIPEGYSVSREKKERFSLILESASTNQTSMYLCASQSNTGELFFGEGSRLTVL.

This clone was recorded only once. The V and J genes are TRBV5-6 and TRBJ1-6; D call uncertain. This CDR3 region has 16 residues. The V end lost 2 bases, the J end lost 7 bases, and 16 bases lay between the germline ends. Germline CDR1 is SGHDT and CDR2 is YYEEEE. The CDR3 loop is CASSFFDPARNSPLHF. The CDR3 DNA reads TGTGCCAGCAGCTTTTTCGATCCGGCCAGGAATTCACCCCTCCACTTT.

The chain joins TRBV11-3 to TRBJ2-1, with TRBD2 matching 8 bases. V lost 5 bases, J lost 5 bases, and 8 bases stayed unmatched. Germline V gives CDR1 SGHNT, CDR2 YENEEA. The CDR3 has 15 residues. CDR3 coding DNA: TGTGCCAGCAGCCTCATTAGCGGGGCTGACAATGAGCAGTTCTTC. This sequence encodes CASSLISGADNEQFF. The whole variable domain, filled in from reference TRBV11-3 and TRBJ2-1, reads EAGVVQSPRYKIIEKKQPVAFWCNPISGHNTLYWYLQNLGQGPELLIRYENEEAVDDSQLPKDRFSAERLKGVDSTLKIQPAELGDSAVYLCASSLISGADNEQFFGPGTRLTVL.

CDR3 DNA sequence: TGTGCCAGCAGCTTAGCGACAGGATCTAACTATGGCTACACCTTC. It yields the protein CASSLATGSNYGYTF. V gene TRBV5-4 combines with J gene TRBJ1-2, with a tentative D call TRBD1 (6 bases). Germline V CDR1 and CDR2: SGHNT, YYREEE (reference sequence). There are 15 residues in the CDR3. V lost 2 bases to trimming and J lost 0 bases, with 11 bases between them. The variable domain in full, completed from reference TRBV5-4 and TRBJ1-2, reads ETGVTQSPTHLIKTRGQQVTLRCSSQSGHNTVSWYQQALGQGPQFIFQYYREEENGRGNFPPRFSGLQFPNYSSELNVNALELDDSALYLCASSLATGSNYGYTFGSGTRLTVV.

The rearrangement links TRBV30 to TRBJ2-1; weak D call: TRBD2 (7 bases). V lost 4 bases and J 6 bases, leaving 16 bases between the germline ends. The CDR3 is 14 residues long. Germline lookup yields CDR1 GTSNPN and CDR2 SVGIG (reference sequence). CDR3 loop: CAWNRRGGRNEQFF. In nucleotides, the CDR3 is TGTGCCTGGAATAGGAGGGGGGGCCGCAATGAGCAGTTCTTC. The full variable domain, its missing parts supplied by reference TRBV30 and TRBJ2-1, is SQTIHQWPATLVQPVGSPLSLECTVEGTSNPNLYWYRQAAGRGLQLLFYSVGIGQISSEVPQNLSASRPQDRQFILSSKKLLLSDSGFYLCAWNRRGGRNEQFFGPGTRLTVL.

V and J are TRBV19 and TRBJ1-5; maybe TRBD1 (5 bases). Germline V CDR1 and CDR2: LNHDA, SQIVND (reference sequence). CDR3 length equals 14 residues. V lost 6 bases and J lost 1, with 10 bases in between. DNA for the CDR3: TGTGCCAGTAGAAAAGGGGCGAGCAATCAGCCCCAGCATTTT. It yields the protein CASRKGASNQPQHF.

This chain joins TRBV13 and TRBJ2-5; TRBD1 is a possible D gene (6 bases). Trimming removed 5 bases at V and 10 bases at J, with 14 bases between. In germline, CDR1 is PRHDT, CDR2 FYEKMQ (reference sequence). The CDR3 is made up of 12 amino acids. The DNA of the CDR3 is TGTGCCAGCAGCCAGGACAGAGAAGACCAGTACTTC. As protein: CASSQDREDQYF.

This chain connects TRBV12-5 to TRBJ2-3; TRBD2 matches 8 bases. J was trimmed by 2 bases and V by 5 bases; bases with no gene match: 9. This CDR3 is built from 16 residues. The V gene's germline CDR1 is LGHNT and CDR2 FRNRAP. CDR3 sequence: CASGPQGRGATDTQYF. The CDR3 coding sequence is TGTGCTAGTGGTCCCCAGGGGCGGGGGGCCACAGATACGCAGTATTTT.

This chain uses TRBV5-4 with TRBJ2-3; weak D call: TRBD2 (6 bases). The V end lost 3 bases, the J end lost 0 bases, and 14 bases lay between the germline ends. Germline values: CDR1 SGHNT, CDR2 YYREEE (reference sequence). There are 16 residues in the CDR3. CDR3 amino acids: CASSSGGVTSTDTQYF. The CDR3 DNA reads as TGTGCCAGCAGCTCAGGAGGGGTAACTAGCACAGATACGCAGTATTTT.

The chain combines TRBV12-3 or TRBV12-4 with TRBJ1-5; a weak D match, TRBD1 (5 bases). The germline V and J ends were trimmed by 7 bases and 8 bases, with 12 bases remaining between them. The CDR3 sequence is 12 residues long. CDR3 sequence reads: CASKTGGEPQHF. CDR3 in DNA: TGTGCCAGCAAAACCGGGGGGGAGCCCCAGCATTTT.

The chain employs TRBV21-1 and TRBJ2-2; the table's TRBD2 call for D was not verified on the DNA. TRBV21-1 has pseudogene status. There are 17 residues in the CDR3. The CDR3 protein is CASSSGTSGTNTGELFF. CDR3 nucleotide sequence: TGTGCCAGCAGTTCCGGGACTAGCGGGACGAACACCGGGGAGCTGTTTTTT.

The chain links TRBV5-1 to TRBJ2-5; D gene unclear. The germline V and J ends were trimmed by 2 bases and 5 bases, with 7 bases remaining between them. Per the germline V gene, CDR1 is SGHRS and CDR2 is YFSETQ. The CDR3 extends over 12 amino acids. The CDR3 DNA reads TGCGCCAGCAGCTTTTATCAGGAGACCCAGTACTTC. Protein sequence: CASSFYQETQYF.

V and J are TRBV6-5 and TRBJ2-2; a weak D match, TRBD1 (5 bases). The CDR3 runs 15 residues. V was cut by 0 bases and J by 5 bases, with 10 bases left in between. Per germline, CDR1 MNHEY and CDR2 SVGAGI. The CDR3 sequence is CASSYSGVNTGELFF. CDR3 nucleotides: TGTGCCAGCAGTTACTCAGGGGTTAATACCGGGGAGCTGTTTTTT.

This clone has just a few counts. The chain combines TRBV4-1 with TRBJ2-3, with D possibly matching TRBD2 (6 bases). The CDR3 has 18 amino acids. The germline V gene encodes CDR1 MGHRA and CDR2 YSYEKL. V was clipped by 4 bases and J by 2 bases, with 22 bases between them. CDR3: CASSPPVILATNTDTQYF. The CDR3 coding sequence is TGCGCCAGCAGCCCTCCGGTTATCCTAGCGACAAACACAGATACGCAGTATTTT.

This clone appeared once. This chain uses TRBV18 with TRBJ2-4, with TRBD1 identical over 7 bases. Germline trimming cut 6 bases from V and 1 base from J; bases unmatched to any gene: 3. Per the germline V gene, CDR1 is KGHSH and CDR2 is LQKENI. CDR3 length equals 14 residues. The CDR3 DNA sequence: TGTGCCAGCTCCAAACAGGGGGCCAAAAACATTCAGTACTTC. It yields the protein CASSKQGAKNIQYF.

The CDR3 region is CASSYPSGTGNYGYTF. CDR3 nucleotides: TGTGCCAGCAGTTACCCATCCGGGACAGGGAACTATGGCTACACCTTC. The chain joins TRBV6-5 to TRBJ1-2, with 9 bases identical to TRBD1. J gave up 2 bases and V 2 bases, and 6 bases lay outside the gene matches. There are 16 residues in the CDR3. Germline values: CDR1 MNHEY, CDR2 SVGAGI.

The chain combines TRBV10-1 with TRBJ1-1, with 8 bases lining up with TRBD1. Per germline, CDR1 WNHNN and CDR2 SYGVQD (reference sequence). V shed 8 bases, J shed 1 base, and the junction held 12 bases outside the gene matches. The CDR3 length is 16 residues. In DNA form, the CDR3 reads TGCGCCAGCCCGTACTTTTCCGACAGGGGGAACACTGAAGCTTTCTTT. It specifies CASPYFSDRGNTEAFF.

This sequence joins TRBV14 and TRBJ1-1; no reliable D call. In germline, CDR1 is SGHDN, CDR2 FVKESK. V dropped 2 bases and J dropped 2 bases, with 3 bases sitting between them. CDR3 length: 12 residues. The CDR3 loop reads CASSQSNTEAFF. The DNA for the CDR3 is TGTGCCAGCAGCCAAAGCAACACTGAAGCTTTCTTT.

This rearrangement joins TRBV27 to TRBJ2-1; 7 nucleotides line up with TRBD2. The germline V gene encodes CDR1 MNHEY and CDR2 SMNVEV (reference sequence). The CDR3 loop spans 17 amino acids. After removal of 5 bases from V and 7 bases from J, the junction contained 17 bases not matched to a gene. CDR3 in amino acids: CASSPNRGRERSNEQFF. In nucleotides, the CDR3 is TGTGCCAGCAGTCCAAACCGGGGGAGGGAGCGGAGTAATGAGCAGTTCTTC.

The gene calls are TRBV6-1 and TRBJ1-5; TRBD1 might be the D (6 bases). Per the germline V gene, CDR1 is MNHNS and CDR2 is SASEGT. V was cut by 0 bases and J by 6 bases, with 12 bases left in between. The CDR3 spans 15 residues. The CDR3 here is CASSEAAGARQPQHF. The DNA for the CDR3 is TGTGCCAGCAGTGAAGCGGCAGGGGCTCGTCAGCCCCAGCATTTT.

This chain joins TRBV2 and TRBJ2-3; D unresolved. Germline assignment: CDR1 SNHLY and CDR2 FYNNEI. Trimming removed 4 bases from V and 5 bases from J, with 4 bases in between. The CDR3 extends over 11 amino acids. The CDR3: CASSAGDTQYF. The CDR3 DNA reads TGTGCCAGCAGTGCCGGAGATACGCAGTATTTT. The variable domain in full, with the rest retrieved from reference TRBV2 and TRBJ2-3, is EPEVTQTPSHQVTQMGQEVILRCVPISNHLYFYWYRQILGQKVEFLVSFYNNEISEKSEIFDDQFSVERPDGSNFTLKIRSTKLEDSAMYFCASSAGDTQYFGPGTRLTVL.

The chain recombines TRBV13 with TRBJ2-2; 7 nucleotides match TRBD1. This CDR3 is 13 amino acids long. The ends lost 3 bases at V and 8 bases at J; junction bases unmatched: 3. Germline CDR1 reads PRHDT; CDR2 reads FYEKMQ (reference sequence). CDR3 nucleotide sequence: TGTGCCAGCAGCTTTGAGGGGGCGGGGGAGCTGTTTTTT. Its translation is CASSFEGAGELFF.

The J gene is TRBJ2-5, the V gene TRBV2; D possibly corresponds to TRBD2 (5 bases). CDR1 is SNHLY, CDR2 FYNNEI, per germline. V lost 8 bases, J lost 5 bases, and 15 bases lay in between. The CDR3 totals 13 residues. This CDR3 is CASGEGGLETQYF. In DNA form, the CDR3 reads TGTGCCAGCGGGGAAGGCGGGTTGGAGACCCAGTACTTC.